The 11 T cell receptor beta chains below were found in one sample sequenced in a study of Graves' ophthalmopathy and Graves' hyperthyroidism. CDR3 regions of TCR beta were amplified from RNA transcripts. The first round was an RT-PCR with HTBI primers, and the second round was a multiplex PCR. TCRdb passed the multiplex PCR reads through MiXCR, listing each CDR3 protein once. The sample has about 740,000 distinct CDR3 sequences; roughly two fifths are singletons. Sequenced material: peripheral blood. Receptor source: an adult man with Graves' ophthalmopathy.

This clonotype showed up just a few times. This chain uses TRBV25-1 with TRBJ2-2; D might be TRBD1 (5 bases). Germline loops: CDR1 MGHDK, CDR2 SYGVNS. V dropped 7 bases and J dropped 4 bases, with 13 bases sitting between them. This CDR3 is built from 14 residues. The CDR3 is CASTRGPGTGELFF. The CDR3 region has the DNA TGTGCCAGCACAAGGGGCCCGGGCACCGGGGAGCTGTTTTTT.

This clonotype was counted at least ten times. The J gene is TRBJ2-5, the V gene TRBV7-3; perhaps TRBD2 as D (7 bases). The CDR3 is 15 residues long. Germline-derived CDR1 and CDR2 are SGHTA and FQGTGA. V was cut by 5 bases and J by 4 bases, with 17 bases left in between. The CDR3 nucleotides read TGTGCCAGCAGCGTGACGGGGGGCGCGCGAGAGACCCAGTACTTC. Translating gives CASSVTGGARETQYF.

CDR3 in amino acids: CASSLNAVGVFDEQYF. In DNA form, the CDR3 reads TGTGCCAGCAGCTTAAATGCTGTCGGGGTTTTTGACGAGCAGTACTTC. The chain links TRBV7-3 to TRBJ2-7; tentative D call: TRBD2 (5 bases). V lost 1 base to trimming and J lost 5 bases, with 18 bases between them. The germline gives CDR1 SGHTA, CDR2 FQGTGA. CDR3 length: 16 amino acids.

With respect to this clonotype: It may be a read error: a sequence one base away is much more abundant. J is TRBJ2-5 and V is TRBV7-9; possibly TRBD2 for D (6 bases). This CDR3 is built from 14 residues. Germline V gene sequence: CDR1 SEHNR, CDR2 FQNEAQ (reference sequence). Here the CDR3 reads CAGSLAVLGETQYF. The CDR3 DNA reads TGTGCCGGCAGCTTAGCGGTGCTCGGGGAGACCCAGTACTTC. Full variable domain (missing parts from reference TRBV7-9 and TRBJ2-5): DTGVSQNPRHKITKRGQNVTFRCDPISEHNRLYWYRQTLGQGPEFLTYFQNEAQLEKSRLLSDRFSAERPKGSFSTLEIQRTEQGDSAMYLCAGSLAVLGETQYFGPGTRLLVL.

J is TRBJ2-7 and V is TRBV6-7; D is tentatively TRBD1 or TRBD2 (5 bases each). TRBV6-7 is given ORF status, its function remaining uncertain. The CDR3 totals 16 residues. V was cut by 6 bases and J by 2 bases, with 20 bases left in between. The CDR3 DNA sequence: TGTGCCAGCAGCGGGGAACGACAGCCCTATACCTACGAGCAGTACTTC. This translates into CASSGERQPYTYEQYF.

This clonotype was seen many times. V gene TRBV2 combines with J gene TRBJ2-7; D not certain. The germline V gene has CDR1 SNHLY and CDR2 FYNNEI. This CDR3 is 13 amino acids long. Trimming took 2 bases from V and 0 from J, leaving 5 bases between them. CDR3 protein: CASSELLSYEQYF. For the CDR3, the DNA is TGTGCCAGCAGTGAACTGCTCTCCTACGAGCAGTACTTC.

The genes are TRBV7-9 and TRBJ2-7; D is tentatively TRBD1 or TRBD2 (6 bases each). CDR3 length equals 13 residues. CDR1 and CDR2 from the germline V gene are SEHNR and FQNEAQ (reference sequence). The V gene lost 6 bases and the J gene lost 5 bases, with 14 bases spanning the gap. The CDR3 bases are TGTGCCAGCAGTTTGGGGGGCTTCAACGAGCAGTACTTC. It yields the protein CASSLGGFNEQYF.

This sequence joins TRBV29-1 and TRBJ1-1, with 9 bases aligning to TRBD1. V lost 7 bases to trimming and J lost 1 base; unmatched junction nucleotides: 7. The CDR3 runs to 14 residues. The germline gives CDR1 SQVTM, CDR2 ANQGSEA. This CDR3 reads CSAGTGYTNTEAFF. CDR3 DNA: TGCAGCGCCGGGACAGGGTACACGAACACTGAAGCTTTCTTT.

In its sample, this clonotype was seen many times. The genes are TRBV7-2 and TRBJ1-2; tentative D call: TRBD1 (6 bases). CDR1 is SGHTA, CDR2 FQGNSA, per germline. This CDR3 spans 13 amino acids. The V gene lost 6 bases and the J gene lost 2 bases, with 10 bases spanning the gap. The CDR3 coding sequence is TGTGCCAGCAGGGCAACAGGGAACTATGGCTACACCTTC. It encodes CASRATGNYGYTF. Together with reference TRBV7-2 and TRBJ1-2, the CDR3 gives the full variable domain: GAGVSQSPSNKVTEKGKDVELRCDPISGHTALYWYRQSLGQGLEFLIYFQGNSAPDKSGLPSDRFSAERTGGSVSTLTIQRTQQEDSAVYLCASRATGNYGYTFGSGTRLTVV.

The gene calls are TRBV25-1 and TRBJ2-7; 12 bases line up with TRBD1. The CDR3 sequence is 15 residues long. V shed 5 bases, J shed 5 bases, and the junction held 7 bases outside the gene matches. CDR1 and CDR2 from the germline V gene are MGHDK and SYGVNS. CDR3 nucleotide sequence: TGTGCCAGCAGTCCTTCGGGACAGGGGGCAAACGAGCAGTACTTC. It codes for CASSPSGQGANEQYF.

At least ten counts were recorded for this clonotype. V is TRBV5-8 and J is TRBJ2-5; D not certain. The CDR3 length is 13 residues. The germline V gene encodes CDR1 SGHTS and CDR2 YDEGEE. The ends were cut back, 0 bases at V and 7 bases at J, with 10 bases in the middle. CDR3 DNA sequence: TGTGCCAGCAGCTTGGAGGGTTGGGGGACCCAGTACTTC. This sequence encodes CASSLEGWGTQYF.